The 10 T cell receptor beta chains presented below share a single source sample, sequenced in a study of blood T cell repertoires in COVID-19 (dated by TCRdb to 2018 to 2020). Receptors were amplified or captured by the immunoSEQ multiplex PCR assay. Held by TCRdb, this immuneACCESS table contains in-frame sequences only and omits some clones. Under half of the omission traces to an unresolved V gene where checked; the cause of the rest is unknown. Across this sample there are a few hundred thousand clones, with around 83% seen only once. The ten largest clones represent approximately 4.7% of the sample. The sample comprised PBMCs or T cells enriched from blood (not recorded which). These receptors originate from a woman between 50 and 59 years old who had recovered from COVID-19.

This chain uses TRBV7-3 with TRBJ1-1; D possibly corresponds to TRBD1 (6 bases). CDR3 length: 14 residues. Germline lookup yields CDR1 SGHTA and CDR2 FQGTGA. V lost 5 bases and J 5 bases, leaving 15 bases between the germline ends. Here the CDR3 DNA reads TGTGCCAGCAGCGCCCAACAGGGAGGGACTGAAGCTTTCTTT. Residues: CASSAQQGGTEAFF.

The rearrangement links TRBV5-5 to TRBJ1-2, with 9 bases aligning to TRBD1. Germline V CDR1 and CDR2: SGHKS, YYEKEE (reference sequence). CDR3 size: 15 residues. The V and J ends lost 4 bases and 8 bases, in that order; junction bases with no gene match: 12. The CDR3 reads CASSHLGQGMLGYTF. The CDR3, as DNA: TGTGCCAGCAGCCACTTGGGACAGGGAATGTTAGGCTACACCTTC.

V and J are TRBV7-9 and TRBJ2-5; 11 nucleotides agree with TRBD2. This CDR3 has 16 residues. V lost 5 bases and J lost 1; bases outside the gene matches: 6. Germline CDR1 reads SEHNR; CDR2 reads FQNEAQ (reference sequence). This chain's CDR3 is CASSPIAGGTQETQYF. The CDR3 DNA is TGTGCCAGCAGCCCCATAGCGGGAGGGACCCAAGAGACCCAGTACTTC.

The chain uses TRBV18 and TRBJ2-1; the match to TRBD1 covers 12 bases. Germline V gives CDR1 KGHSH, CDR2 LQKENI. This CDR3 region has 17 residues. V lost 0 bases, J lost 6 bases, and 6 bases stayed unmatched. Here the CDR3 reads CASSPPMGQGASNEQFF. The CDR3, as DNA: TGTGCCAGCTCACCACCGATGGGACAGGGGGCGTCCAATGAGCAGTTCTTC.

The gene calls are TRBV25-1 and TRBJ2-6; possible D gene TRBD1, 5 bases. This CDR3 contains 16 residues. Germline assignment: CDR1 MGHDK and CDR2 SYGVNS. Trimming removed 5 bases from V and 0 bases from J, with 11 bases in between. The CDR3 sequence is CASSLTGPSGANVLTF. The CDR3 nucleotides are TGTGCCAGCAGTCTCACAGGCCCCTCTGGGGCCAACGTCCTGACTTTC.

The gene calls are TRBV30 and TRBJ2-2; 10 bases map to TRBD2. This CDR3 is 18 amino acids long. Looked up from germline, CDR1 is GTSNPN and CDR2 is SVGIG (reference sequence). The ends lost 4 bases at V and 0 bases at J; junction bases unmatched: 11. DNA for the CDR3: TGTGCCTGGAAAGCTTCCAGACTAGCGGGTTCGAACACCGGGGAGCTGTTTTTT. Protein product: CAWKASRLAGSNTGELFF.

In this sample, this clone turned up a few times. J is TRBJ1-2 and V is TRBV7-9; D is uncertain. Trimming pared 5 bases from V and 2 bases from J, leaving 12 bases between. The V gene's germline CDR1 is SEHNR and CDR2 FQNEAQ (reference sequence). The CDR3 is 14 amino acids. CDR3 in amino acids: CASSPPGFNYGYTF. The CDR3 bases are TGTGCCAGCAGCCCCCCGGGATTCAACTATGGCTACACCTTC. The variable domain in full, completed from reference TRBV7-9 and TRBJ1-2, reads DTGVSQNPRHKITKRGQNVTFRCDPISEHNRLYWYRQTLGQGPEFLTYFQNEAQLEKSRLLSDRFSAERPKGSFSTLEIQRTEQGDSAMYLCASSPPGFNYGYTFGSGTRLTVV.

CDR3 sequence: CASAWDRKRETQYF. CDR3 bases: TGTGCCAGCGCCTGGGACAGAAAAAGAGAGACCCAGTACTTC. V usage is TRBV6-5 and J usage is TRBJ2-5, with 7 bases fitting TRBD1. Trimming at V came to 8 bases and at J to 4 bases, leaving 10 bases not matched to a gene. This CDR3 is built from 14 residues. Germline values: CDR1 MNHEY, CDR2 SVGAGI.

This chain joins TRBV15 and TRBJ1-4; D ambiguous. V shed 3 bases and J shed 7 bases, with 15 bases lying between them. This CDR3 is built from 15 residues. Germline loops: CDR1 LNHNV, CDR2 YYDKDF (reference sequence). The CDR3 sequence: CATSSSRGAGEKLFF. CDR3 sequence (DNA): TGTGCCACCAGCAGCTCCCGGGGTGCGGGTGAAAAACTGTTTTTT.

As DNA, the CDR3 is TGTGCCTGGATGCAGGGACAGACCAATTCACCCCTCCACTTT. Encoded protein: CAWMQGQTNSPLHF. The J gene is TRBJ1-6, the V gene TRBV30; 7 bases are shared with TRBD1. The CDR3 contains 14 residues. Per the germline V gene, CDR1 is GTSNPN and CDR2 is SVGIG (reference sequence). With 4 bases clipped from V and 7 bases from J, the junction kept 7 bases outside the gene matches.